This is a list of T cell receptor beta chains from one sample in a study of shared clonotypes between healthy human individuals. The protocol was immunoSEQ multiplex PCR, while the TCRdb copy is restricted to in-frame clones and leaves out a portion. The table shows more than 600,000 clones, with 92% occurring only once. What was sequenced was naive CD8+ T cells sorted from blood. Receptors originate from a man aged 25-45 years in good health. The conserved cysteine and the conserved F or W are not part of the CDR3 here. Only some rows state a clone size, as once, few, many or a class for expanded clones.

V gene	clone size	J gene	CDR3 protein
TRBV29-1	-	TRBJ2-5	SALPLEVSETQY
TRBV4-1	once	TRBJ2-7	ASSQDSGRGIYEQY
TRBV27	-	TRBJ2-5	ARGGRGGMSSETQY
TRBV10-2	-	TRBJ1-1	ASSPTRNTEAF
TRBV21-1	-	TRBJ2-7	ASSPLLAGGYEQY
TRBV5-4	-	TRBJ1-3	ASSSWGSGNTIY
TRBV11-2	-	TRBJ2-7	ASRGLAGPEQY
TRBV28	-	TRBJ2-5	ASSLSSTGWLETQY
TRBV11-2	few	TRBJ2-1	ASSSPELVRGNEQF
TRBV27	-	TRBJ1-5	ASKRQGTVQPQH
TRBV6-1	-	TRBJ2-7	ASSEYETEPTYEQY
TRBV7-9	-	-	ASSTPGRTSYEQY
TRBV6-5	-	TRBJ2-2	ASSYHGELF
TRBV5-1	-	TRBJ2-1	ASSLLAGNEQF
TRBV7-9	once	TRBJ1-4	ASSAQTGNNEKLF
TRBV7-9	few	TRBJ2-1	ASRRGASGSYNEQF
TRBV5-8	-	TRBJ2-7	ASSFPGRNYEQY